This entry concerns a single T cell receptor beta chain. Its specificity is not known. The entry originates in a study of T-cell memory formation after mild COVID-19. From the 5' RACE reads, TCRdb called clonotypes with MiXCR, one entry per CDR3 protein. The sample includes just under 550,000 distinct CDR3 sequences, 20% of them seen just once. CDR1 LNHNV and CDR2 YYDKDF come from the germline V gene (reference sequence). V gave up 1 base and J gave up 5 bases; unmatched junction bases: 4. The CDR3 contains 14 residues. Broader study findings: The pre-infection memory compartment contained some responding clones, suggesting cross-reactive memory joined. Clones which contracted sat mainly in CM and EM if CD4+, and in EMRA if CD8+.

The chain employs TRBV15 and TRBJ2-5; 7 bases map to TRBD1. Sequencing used PBMCs or a T cell subset sorted from them (not recorded which). The source is an adult woman who had mild COVID-19 (a few samples of this study predate the infection). Cell type and time point are not known. The CDR3 DNA is TGTGCCACCAGCAGAGTAGAACAGGGGGAGACCCAGTACTTC. Translation: CATSRVEQGETQYF.